Following are 9 T cell receptor beta chains from one sample sequenced in a study of cytomegalovirus exposure and HLA in healthy donors. PCR employed 60 Vbeta and 13 Jbeta primers. Clones were read by immunoSEQ multiplex PCR, and TCRdb kept only the in-frame ones, dropping some. The sample yields under 70,000 clones, 68% seen once. Specimen: PBMCs. These receptors originate from a woman aged 25 to 45 in good health and CMV-seronegative.

The genes are TRBV14 and TRBJ2-7, with TRBD1 matching over 8 bases. Germline assignment: CDR1 SGHDN and CDR2 FVKESK. The CDR3 has 14 amino acids. Trimming removed 4 bases from V and 4 bases from J; junction bases left unmatched: 6. The CDR3 DNA reads TGTGCCAGCAGCCCCGGGACAGGAGGATACGAGCAGTACTTC. Translation gives CASSPGTGGYEQYF.

This clone was detected a few times. The chain uses TRBV7-2 and TRBJ2-5, with 9 bases identical to TRBD1. There are 15 residues in the CDR3. With 5 bases clipped from V and 4 bases from J, the junction kept 8 bases outside the gene matches. Germline V gene lookup returns CDR1 SGHTA and CDR2 FQGNSA. The CDR3 DNA reads as TGTGCCAGCAGCCCCCGGACAGGGGAAGGAGAGACCCAGTACTTC. Its protein is CASSPRTGEGETQYF. Together with reference TRBV7-2 and TRBJ2-5, the CDR3 gives the full variable domain: GAGVSQSPSNKVTEKGKDVELRCDPISGHTALYWYRQSLGQGLEFLIYFQGNSAPDKSGLPSDRFSAERTGGSVSTLTIQRTQQEDSAVYLCASSPRTGEGETQYFGPGTRLLVL.

V usage is TRBV9 and J usage is TRBJ1-6; a weak D match, TRBD1 (5 bases). The CDR3 runs to 14 residues. Trimming removed 2 bases at V and 7 bases at J, with 10 bases between. Germline-derived CDR1 and CDR2 are SGDLS and YYNGEE. DNA for the CDR3: TGTGCCAGCAGCGTTTCAGGGCCAAATTCACCCCTCCACTTT. Translating it yields CASSVSGPNSPLHF.

V usage is TRBV14 and J usage is TRBJ2-1; 8 positions agree with TRBD1. In germline, CDR1 is SGHDN, CDR2 FVKESK. Germline trimming cut 4 bases from V and 2 bases from J; bases unmatched to any gene: 10. The CDR3 loop spans 17 amino acids. The CDR3 DNA sequence: TGTGCCAGCAGCCCTCCGCTCGGACAGGGCACCTACAATGAGCAGTTCTTC. As protein: CASSPPLGQGTYNEQFF.

The chain couples TRBV5-5 to TRBJ2-7, with 11 bases lining up with TRBD2. Germline lookup yields CDR1 SGHKS and CDR2 YYEKEE (reference sequence). The V gene end was trimmed by 7 bases and the J gene end by 7 bases; junction bases not matched to a gene: 13. The CDR3 consists of 15 residues. The CDR3, as DNA: TGTGCCAGCGGCCCGGGACTAGCGGCGGAAAGGGAGCAGTACTTC. It translates to CASGPGLAAEREQYF.

The rearrangement joins TRBV9 to TRBJ2-2; maybe TRBD2 (5 bases). CDR1 SGDLS and CDR2 YYNGEE come from the germline V gene. This CDR3 comprises 16 residues. V shed 3 bases and J shed 8 bases, with 20 bases lying between them. The CDR3 bases are TGTGCCAGCAGCGCCTCCGAGGTTTGGGTAGCGGGGGAGCTGTTTTTT. Protein: CASSASEVWVAGELFF.

The CDR3 DNA reads as TGCGCCAGCAGCTTGGCCAACGGGATTTGGCTGGACGAGCAGTACTTC. Amino acids: CASSLANGIWLDEQYF. The V call is TRBV5-1, the J call TRBJ2-7; D might be TRBD2 (5 bases). The CDR3 spans 16 residues. V was cut by 0 bases and J by 5 bases, with 18 bases left in between. CDR1 SGHRS and CDR2 YFSETQ come from the germline V gene.

The chain uses TRBV7-8 and TRBJ2-7; D is possibly TRBD2 (5 bases). The ends were cut back, 1 base at V and 4 bases at J, with 8 bases in the middle. The length of the CDR3 is 13 residues. Per the germline V gene, CDR1 is SGHVS and CDR2 is FQNEAQ. The CDR3 nucleotides read TGTGCCAGCAGCTTAGAGGAGGTTTACGAGCAGTACTTC. Protein sequence: CASSLEEVYEQYF.

Written as DNA, the CDR3 is TGTGCCAGCAGCCAATATCAGGGAGGCGAGACCCAGTACTTC. It yields the protein CASSQYQGGETQYF. The chain employs TRBV5-4 and TRBJ2-5, with a possible D match to TRBD2 (6 bases). Germline V CDR1 and CDR2: SGHNT, YYREEE (reference sequence). V lost 4 bases and J lost 5, with 15 bases in between. CDR3 length: 14 residues.